The entry below gives a single TCR beta chain sequence along with its context. The antigen remains unidentified. The data stem from a study of blood T cells in healthy people across ages. Primers used in a second PCR of roughly 6 to 11 cycles were a sample-barcoded 5' primer and a J-beta primer mix. Any given sample supplied a minimum of 2.5 million CDR3-containing paired-end reads. TCRdb re-derived calls from the 5' RACE reads in MiXCR, one entry per CDR3 protein. The sample includes some 1.8 million distinct CDR3 sequences, around 42% of them seen just once. Germline assignment: CDR1 SGHRS and CDR2 YFSETQ. The junction had 7 bases not matched to a gene; V was cut back by 4 bases and J by 6 bases. The CDR3 is made up of 15 amino acids. Per sample, extraction of total RNA gave at least 5.5 micrograms in every case. General observations from the study: PBMCs left unsorted prevented a conclusive naive versus antigen-experienced comparison. For the donors, CMV status was unknown and possibly confounded expanded clonotype changes.

The origin of this receptor is a human donor in good health. The chain carries TRBV5-1 and TRBJ2-1; 10 positions agree with TRBD2. The sequenced sample was blood. The CDR3 DNA follows: TGCGCCAGCAGCAGGCAGCGGGGGGGCCTCAATGAGCAGTTCTTC. It codes for CASSRQRGGLNEQFF.